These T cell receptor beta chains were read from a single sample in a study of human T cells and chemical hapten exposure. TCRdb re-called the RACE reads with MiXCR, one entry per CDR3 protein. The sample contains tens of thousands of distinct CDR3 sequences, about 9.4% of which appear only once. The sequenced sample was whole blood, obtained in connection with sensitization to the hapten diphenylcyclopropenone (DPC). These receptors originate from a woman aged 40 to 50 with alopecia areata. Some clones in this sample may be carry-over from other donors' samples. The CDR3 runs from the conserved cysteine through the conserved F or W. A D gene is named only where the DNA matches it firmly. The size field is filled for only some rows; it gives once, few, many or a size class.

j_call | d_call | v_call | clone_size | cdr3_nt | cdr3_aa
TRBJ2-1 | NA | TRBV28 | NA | TGTGCCAGCAGTTTCCCGGGGGCGCCGAACCCCAATGAGCAGTTCTTC | CASSFPGAPNPNEQFF
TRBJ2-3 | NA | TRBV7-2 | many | TGTGCCAGCAGCTTTGGAGATACGCAGTATTTT | CASSFGDTQYF
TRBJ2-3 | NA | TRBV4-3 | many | TGCGCCAGCAGCCAAGACACTAGCACAGATACGCAGTATTTT | CASSQDTSTDTQYF
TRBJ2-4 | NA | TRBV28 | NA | TGTGCCAGCAGTCGGCGTAAGGGGCGCAAAAACATTCAGTACTTC | CASSRRKGRKNIQYF
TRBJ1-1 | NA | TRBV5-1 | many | TGCGCCAGCAGCTCCCAGGACACTGAAGCTTTCTTT | CASSSQDTEAFF
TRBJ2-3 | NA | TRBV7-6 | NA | TGTGCCAGCAGCTTAGGAGGGGGTCCAGATACGCAGTATTTT | CASSLGGGPDTQYF
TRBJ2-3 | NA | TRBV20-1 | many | TGCAGTGCTCTGTCCACAGATACGCAGTATTTT | CSALSTDTQYF
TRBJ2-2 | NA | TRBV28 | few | TGTGCCAGCAGTTTCTTCACCGGGGAGCTGTTTTTT | CASSFFTGELFF
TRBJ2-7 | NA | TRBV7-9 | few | TGTGCCAGCAGCTTGCAGGGTACGTTGGGCTACGAGCAGTACTTC | CASSLQGTLGYEQYF
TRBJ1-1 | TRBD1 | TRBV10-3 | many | TGTGCCATCAGTAGACAGGGTGAGGAAAAAGCTTTCTTT | CAISRQGEEKAFF
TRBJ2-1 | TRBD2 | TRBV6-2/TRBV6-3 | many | TGTGCCAGCAGCCGCCAGAGCGGGGGGGCCTACAATGAGCAGTTCTTC | CASSRQSGGAYNEQFF
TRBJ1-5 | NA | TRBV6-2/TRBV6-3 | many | TGTGCCAGCAGTGACCTGGATTATGGTCAGCCCCAGCATTTT | CASSDLDYGQPQHF
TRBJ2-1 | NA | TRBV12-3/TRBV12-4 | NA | TGTGCCAGCAGTTTATTCGGGGCGGAGCAGTTCTTC | CASSLFGAEQFF
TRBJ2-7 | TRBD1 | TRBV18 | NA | TGTGCCAGCTCACGGGGGACAGGGTTGTACGAGCAGTACTTC | CASSRGTGLYEQYF
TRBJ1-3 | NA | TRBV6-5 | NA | TGTGCCAGCAGATGGACCCTAACTGGAATCACCATATATTTT | CASRWTLTGITIYF
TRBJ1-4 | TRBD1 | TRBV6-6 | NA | TGTGCCAGCAGTTACCCCGGGACAGGGGGGATGTTGGCTAATGAAAAACTGTTTTTT | CASSYPGTGGMLANEKLFF
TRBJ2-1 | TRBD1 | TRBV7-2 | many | TGTGCCAGCGCTAAACAGGGGGTGTTAGCCTACAATGAGCAGTTCTTC | CASAKQGVLAYNEQFF
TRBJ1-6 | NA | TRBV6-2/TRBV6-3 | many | TGTGCCAGCAGACCCGTAGACGGCGGTGGTTCACCCCTCCACTTT | CASRPVDGGGSPLHF
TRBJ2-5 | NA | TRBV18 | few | TGTGCCAGCTCACCCAACAGGGAGGAGACCCAGTACTTC | CASSPNREETQYF
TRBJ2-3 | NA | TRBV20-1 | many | TGCAGTGCTAGAGGGGCTTGGGACGCAGATACGCAGTATTTT | CSARGAWDADTQYF
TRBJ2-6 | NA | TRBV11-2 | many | TGTGCCAGCAGCTTGGTGGAGGCCAACGTCCTGACTTTC | CASSLVEANVLTF
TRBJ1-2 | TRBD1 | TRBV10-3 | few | TGTGCCATCAAGGAGACAGGGCCTTCTGTGGACACCTTC | CAIKETGPSVDTF
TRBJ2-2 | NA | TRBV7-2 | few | TGTGCCAGCAGCTTAGTGAGCGCGAGCACCGGGGAGCTGTTTTTT | CASSLVSASTGELFF
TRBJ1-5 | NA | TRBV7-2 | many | TGTGCCAGCAGCATATATGCGCGGCAGCCCCAGCATTTT | CASSIYARQPQHF
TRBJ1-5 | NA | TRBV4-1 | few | TGCGCCAGCAGCCAAGCTTTGGGGGGGGGCAATCAGCCCCAGCATTTT | CASSQALGGGNQPQHF
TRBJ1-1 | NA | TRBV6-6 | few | TGTGCCAGCAGTTACGGGGGCGCGGACACTGAAGCTTTCTTT | CASSYGGADTEAFF